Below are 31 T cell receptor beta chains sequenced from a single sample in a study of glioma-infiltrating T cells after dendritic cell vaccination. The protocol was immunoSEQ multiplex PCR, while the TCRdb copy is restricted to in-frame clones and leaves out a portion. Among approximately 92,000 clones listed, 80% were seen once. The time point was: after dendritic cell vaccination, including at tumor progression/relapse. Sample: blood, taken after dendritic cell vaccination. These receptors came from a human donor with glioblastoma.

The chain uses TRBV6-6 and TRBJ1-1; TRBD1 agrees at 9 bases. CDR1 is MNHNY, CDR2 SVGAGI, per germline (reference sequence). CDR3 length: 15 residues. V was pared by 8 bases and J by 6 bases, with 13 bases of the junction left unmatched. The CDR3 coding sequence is TGTGCCAGCGTGGCGACAGGGGGAGTCGGCGCTGAAGCTTTCTTT. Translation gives CASVATGGVGAEAFF.

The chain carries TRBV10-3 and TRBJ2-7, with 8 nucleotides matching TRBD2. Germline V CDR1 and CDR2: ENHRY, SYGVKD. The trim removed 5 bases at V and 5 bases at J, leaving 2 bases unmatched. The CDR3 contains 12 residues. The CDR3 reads CAISSGSNEQYF. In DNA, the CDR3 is TGTGCCATCAGTAGCGGGAGCAACGAGCAGTACTTC.

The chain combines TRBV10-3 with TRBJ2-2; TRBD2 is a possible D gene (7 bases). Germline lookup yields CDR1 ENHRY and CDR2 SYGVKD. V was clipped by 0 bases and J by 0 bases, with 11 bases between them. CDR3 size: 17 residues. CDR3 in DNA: TGTGCCATCAGTGAGTCTGGGGGGGCCTCGAACACCGGGGAGCTGTTTTTT. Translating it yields CAISESGGASNTGELFF.

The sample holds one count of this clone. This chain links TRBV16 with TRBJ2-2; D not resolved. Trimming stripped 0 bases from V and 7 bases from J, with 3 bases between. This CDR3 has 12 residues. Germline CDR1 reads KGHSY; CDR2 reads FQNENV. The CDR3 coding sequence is TGTGCCAGCAGCCAATCGTACGGGGAGCTGTTTTTT. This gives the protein CASSQSYGELFF.

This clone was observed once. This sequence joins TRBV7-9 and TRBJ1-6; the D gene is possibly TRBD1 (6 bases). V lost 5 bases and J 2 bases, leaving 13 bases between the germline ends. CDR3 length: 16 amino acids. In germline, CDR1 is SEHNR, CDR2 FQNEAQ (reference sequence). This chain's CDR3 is CASSVLQGPYNSPLHF. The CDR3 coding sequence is TGTGCCAGCAGCGTCTTACAGGGACCCTATAATTCACCCCTCCACTTT.

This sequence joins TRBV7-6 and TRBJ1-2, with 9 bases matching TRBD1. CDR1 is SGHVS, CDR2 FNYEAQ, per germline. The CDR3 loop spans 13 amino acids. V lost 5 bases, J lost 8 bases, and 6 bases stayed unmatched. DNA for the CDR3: TGTGCCAGCAGCCAACAGGGGGCACGGGGCTACACCTTC. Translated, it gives CASSQQGARGYTF. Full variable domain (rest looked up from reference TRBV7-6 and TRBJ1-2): GAGVSQSPRYKVTKRGQDVALRCDPISGHVSLYWYRQALGQGPEFLTYFNYEAQQDKSGLPNDRFSAERPEGSISTLTIQRTEQRDSAMYRCASSQQGARGYTFGSGTRLTVV.

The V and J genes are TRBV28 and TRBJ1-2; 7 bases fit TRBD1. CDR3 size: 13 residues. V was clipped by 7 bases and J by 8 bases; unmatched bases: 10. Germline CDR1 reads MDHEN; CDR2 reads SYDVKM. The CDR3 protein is CASTMTGNKGYTF. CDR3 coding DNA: TGTGCCAGCACTATGACAGGGAATAAAGGCTACACCTTC.

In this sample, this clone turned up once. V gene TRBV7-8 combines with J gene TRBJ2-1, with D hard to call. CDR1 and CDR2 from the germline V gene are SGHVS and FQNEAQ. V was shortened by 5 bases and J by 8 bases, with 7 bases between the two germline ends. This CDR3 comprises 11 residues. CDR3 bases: TGTGCCAGCAGCGCGCTATATGAGCAGTTCTTC. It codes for CASSALYEQFF.

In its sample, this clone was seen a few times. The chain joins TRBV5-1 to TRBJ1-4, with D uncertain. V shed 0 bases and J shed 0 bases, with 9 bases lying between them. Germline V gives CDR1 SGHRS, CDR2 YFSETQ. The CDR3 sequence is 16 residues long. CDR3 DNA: TGCGCCAGCAGCTTGGTGGCGGGTGCAACTAATGAAAAACTGTTTTTT. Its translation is CASSLVAGATNEKLFF. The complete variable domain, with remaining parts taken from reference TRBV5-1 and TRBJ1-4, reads KAGVTQTPRYLIKTRGQQVTLSCSPISGHRSVSWYQQTPGQGLQFLFEYFSETQRNKGNFPGRFSGRQFSNSRSEMNVSTLELGDSALYLCASSLVAGATNEKLFFGSGTQLSVL.

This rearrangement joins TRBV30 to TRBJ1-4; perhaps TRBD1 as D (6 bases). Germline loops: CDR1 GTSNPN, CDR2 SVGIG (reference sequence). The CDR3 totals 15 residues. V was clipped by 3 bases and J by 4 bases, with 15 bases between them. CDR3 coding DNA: TGTGCCTGGAGCACCAAGACAGGCTTTAATGAAAAACTGTTTTTT. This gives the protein CAWSTKTGFNEKLFF.

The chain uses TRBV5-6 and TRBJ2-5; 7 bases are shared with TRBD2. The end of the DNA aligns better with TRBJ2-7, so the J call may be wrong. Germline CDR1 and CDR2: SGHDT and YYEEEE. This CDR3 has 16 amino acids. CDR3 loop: CASSWLAGLSSYEQYF. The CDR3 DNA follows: TGTGCCAGCAGCTGGTTAGCGGGCCTGAGCTCCTACGAGCAGTACTTC.

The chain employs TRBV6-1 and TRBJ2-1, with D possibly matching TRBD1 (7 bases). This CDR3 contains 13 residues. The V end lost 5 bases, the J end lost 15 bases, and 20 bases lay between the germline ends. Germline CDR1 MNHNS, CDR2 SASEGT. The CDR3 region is CASSPGGQGIRFF. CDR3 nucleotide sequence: TGTGCCAGCAGTCCAGGGGGGCAGGGTATTAGGTTCTTC.

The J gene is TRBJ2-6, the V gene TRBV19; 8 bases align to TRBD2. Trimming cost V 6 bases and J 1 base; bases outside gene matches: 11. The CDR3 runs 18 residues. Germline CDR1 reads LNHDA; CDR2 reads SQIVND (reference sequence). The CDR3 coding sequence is TGTGCCAGTAGACATAGCGGGATTAGTTCTTCTGGGGCCAACGTCCTGACTTTC. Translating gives CASRHSGISSSGANVLTF.

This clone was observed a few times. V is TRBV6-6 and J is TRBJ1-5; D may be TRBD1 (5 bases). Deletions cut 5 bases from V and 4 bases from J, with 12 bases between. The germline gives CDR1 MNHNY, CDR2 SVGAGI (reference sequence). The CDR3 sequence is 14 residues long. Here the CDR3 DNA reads TGTGCCAGCAGTACGGGTGGGGGGAATCAGCCCCAGCATTTT. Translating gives CASSTGGGNQPQHF.

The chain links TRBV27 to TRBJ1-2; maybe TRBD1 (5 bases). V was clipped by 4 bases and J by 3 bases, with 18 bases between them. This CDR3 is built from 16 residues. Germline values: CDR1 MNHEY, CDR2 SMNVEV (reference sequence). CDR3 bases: TGTGCCAGCAGTTCCTCGGCGGGGACGACCTACTATGGCTACACCTTC. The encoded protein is CASSSSAGTTYYGYTF.

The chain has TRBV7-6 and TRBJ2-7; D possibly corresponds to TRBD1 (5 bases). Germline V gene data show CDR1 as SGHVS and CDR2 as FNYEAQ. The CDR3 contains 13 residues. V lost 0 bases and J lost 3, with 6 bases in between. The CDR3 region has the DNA TGTGCCAGCAGCTTAGCCCAGGGCTACGAGCAGTACTTC. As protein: CASSLAQGYEQYF. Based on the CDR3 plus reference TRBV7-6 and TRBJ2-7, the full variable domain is GAGVSQSPRYKVTKRGQDVALRCDPISGHVSLYWYRQALGQGPEFLTYFNYEAQQDKSGLPNDRFSAERPEGSISTLTIQRTEQRDSAMYRCASSLAQGYEQYFGPGTRLTVT.

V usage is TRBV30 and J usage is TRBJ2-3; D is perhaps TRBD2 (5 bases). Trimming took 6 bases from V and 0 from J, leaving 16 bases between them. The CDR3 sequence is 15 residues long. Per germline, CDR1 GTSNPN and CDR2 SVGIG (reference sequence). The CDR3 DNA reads TGTGCCTGCCTCAGAGTTAGGGAGAGCACAGATACGCAGTATTTT. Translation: CACLRVRESTDTQYF.

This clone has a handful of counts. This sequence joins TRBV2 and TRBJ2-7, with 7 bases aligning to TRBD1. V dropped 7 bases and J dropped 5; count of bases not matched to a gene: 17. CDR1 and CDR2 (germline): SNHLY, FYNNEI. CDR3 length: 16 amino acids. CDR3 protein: CASTKGAGLGRHEQYF. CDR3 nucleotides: TGTGCCAGCACCAAGGGGGCGGGCTTGGGTCGCCACGAGCAGTACTTC.

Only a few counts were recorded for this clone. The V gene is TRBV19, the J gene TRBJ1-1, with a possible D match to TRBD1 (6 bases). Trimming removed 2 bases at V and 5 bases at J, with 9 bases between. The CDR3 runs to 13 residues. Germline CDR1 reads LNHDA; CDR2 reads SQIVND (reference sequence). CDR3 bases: TGTGCCAGTAGTATAATTGGACAGACTGAAGCTTTCTTT. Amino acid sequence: CASSIIGQTEAFF. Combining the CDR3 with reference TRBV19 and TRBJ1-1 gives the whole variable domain DGGITQSPKYLFRKEGQNVTLSCEQNLNHDAMYWYRQDPGQGLRLIYYSQIVNDFQKGDIAEGYSVSREKKESFPLTVTSAQKNPTAFYLCASSIIGQTEAFFGQGTRLTVV.

CDR3 protein: CASVMNYGYTF. CDR3 nucleotide sequence: TGTGCCAGCGTAATGAACTATGGCTACACCTTC. J is TRBJ1-2 and V is TRBV2; D is undetermined. Per germline, CDR1 SNHLY and CDR2 FYNNEI. Trimming took off 8 bases at V and 2 bases at J, with 6 bases between the two ends. CDR3 length: 11 residues. Full variable domain (remainder filled in from reference TRBV2 and TRBJ1-2): EPEVTQTPSHQVTQMGQEVILRCVPISNHLYFYWYRQILGQKVEFLVSFYNNEISEKSEIFDDQFSVERPDGSNFTLKIRSTKLEDSAMYFCASVMNYGYTFGSGTRLTVV.

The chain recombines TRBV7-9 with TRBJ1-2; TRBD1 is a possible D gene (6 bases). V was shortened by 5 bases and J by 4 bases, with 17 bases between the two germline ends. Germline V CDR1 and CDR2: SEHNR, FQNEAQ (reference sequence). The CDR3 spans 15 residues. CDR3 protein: CASSASPGQLYGYTF. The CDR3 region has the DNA TGTGCCAGCAGCGCTTCCCCGGGACAACTCTATGGCTACACCTTC.

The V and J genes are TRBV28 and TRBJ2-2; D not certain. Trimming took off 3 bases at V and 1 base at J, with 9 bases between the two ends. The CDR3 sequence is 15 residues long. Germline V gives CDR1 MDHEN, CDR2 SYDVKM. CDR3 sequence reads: CASSFSPRNTGELFF. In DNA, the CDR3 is TGTGCCAGCAGTTTCTCTCCCAGGAACACCGGGGAGCTGTTTTTT.

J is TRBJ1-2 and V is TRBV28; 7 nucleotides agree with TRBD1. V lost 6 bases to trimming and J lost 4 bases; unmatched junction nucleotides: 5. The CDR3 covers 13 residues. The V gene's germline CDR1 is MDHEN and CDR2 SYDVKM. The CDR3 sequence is CASSPTGSYGYTF. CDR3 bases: TGTGCCAGCAGCCCGACAGGGTCCTATGGCTACACCTTC.

Here the CDR3 DNA reads TGTGCCAGCAGTGAGGGAGGCACTGAAGCTTTCTTT. It translates to CASSEGGTEAFF. The V gene is TRBV7-9, the J gene TRBJ1-1; unclear D gene. Germline CDR1 is SEHNR and CDR2 is FQNEAQ (reference sequence). CDR3 size: 12 residues. The V gene lost 6 bases and the J gene lost 4 bases, with 9 bases spanning the gap.

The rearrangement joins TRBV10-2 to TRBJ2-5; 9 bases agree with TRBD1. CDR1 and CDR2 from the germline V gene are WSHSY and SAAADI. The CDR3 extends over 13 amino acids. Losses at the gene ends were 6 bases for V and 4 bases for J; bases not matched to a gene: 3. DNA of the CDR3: TGCGCCAGCAGATTGACAGGGGGAGAGACCCAGTACTTC. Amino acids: CASRLTGGETQYF.

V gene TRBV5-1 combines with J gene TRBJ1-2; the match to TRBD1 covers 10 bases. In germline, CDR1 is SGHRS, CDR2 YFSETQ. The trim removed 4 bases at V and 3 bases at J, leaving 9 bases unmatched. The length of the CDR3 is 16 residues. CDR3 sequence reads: CASSVFWTGGYYGYTF. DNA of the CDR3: TGCGCCAGCAGCGTATTCTGGACAGGGGGATACTATGGCTACACCTTC.

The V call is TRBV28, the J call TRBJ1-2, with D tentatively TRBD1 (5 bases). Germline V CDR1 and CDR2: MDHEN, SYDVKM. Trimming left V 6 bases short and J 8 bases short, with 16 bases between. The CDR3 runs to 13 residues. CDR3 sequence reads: CASRGGEMGGYTF. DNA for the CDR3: TGTGCCAGCAGGGGAGGGGAAATGGGCGGCTACACCTTC.

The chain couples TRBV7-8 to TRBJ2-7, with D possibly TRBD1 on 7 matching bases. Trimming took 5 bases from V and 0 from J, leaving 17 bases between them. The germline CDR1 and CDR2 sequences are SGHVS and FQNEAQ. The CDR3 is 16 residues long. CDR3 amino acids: CASSSGSGGYSYEQYF. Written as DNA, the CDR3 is TGTGCCAGCAGCAGTGGTTCAGGGGGGTACTCCTACGAGCAGTACTTC.

The CDR3 protein is CAISAASGSSYEQYF. CDR3 bases: TGTGCCATCAGTGCGGCTAGCGGATCCAGCTACGAGCAGTACTTC. The rearrangement links TRBV10-3 to TRBJ2-7; 7 positions match TRBD2. V shed 4 bases and J 3 bases; nucleotides not matched to a gene: 9. The CDR3 is 15 amino acids. The germline V gene encodes CDR1 ENHRY and CDR2 SYGVKD.

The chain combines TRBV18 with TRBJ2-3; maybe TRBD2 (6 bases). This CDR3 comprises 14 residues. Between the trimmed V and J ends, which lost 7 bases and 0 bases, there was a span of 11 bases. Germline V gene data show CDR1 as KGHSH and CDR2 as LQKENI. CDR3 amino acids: CASCGTSSTDTQYF. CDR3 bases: TGTGCCAGCTGTGGGACTTCTAGCACAGATACGCAGTATTTT.

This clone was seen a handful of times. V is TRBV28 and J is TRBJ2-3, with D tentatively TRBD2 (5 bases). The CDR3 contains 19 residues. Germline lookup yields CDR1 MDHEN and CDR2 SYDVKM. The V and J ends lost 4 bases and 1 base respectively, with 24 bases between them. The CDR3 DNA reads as TGTGCCAGCAGTTCCATCTCGTACGACCTTACTAGACGCACAGATACGCAGTATTTT. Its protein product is CASSSISYDLTRRTDTQYF.